This entry features one TCR beta chain sequence. The germline V and J ends were trimmed by 0 bases and 4 bases, with 20 bases remaining between them. The CDR3 is 18 residues long. Germline-derived CDR1 and CDR2 are SGHRS and YFSETQ. In assigning cohorts, the study relied on participant-reported clinical history. The repertoire was sequenced with immunoSEQ multiplex PCR; TCRdb's copy has only in-frame clones and lacks some. The sample includes roughly 160,000 clones, 65% to 85% of them seen just once. This specimen comes from a study of blood T cell repertoires in COVID-19. Study as a whole: Samples representing acute and convalescent COVID-19 were sourced from the United States, Italy and Spain.

The sequence derives from a woman aged 55 to 70 who had recovered from COVID-19. The sequenced sample consisted of PBMCs or T cells enriched from blood (not recorded which). This chain links TRBV5-1 with TRBJ1-3; weak D call: TRBD1 (5 bases). The CDR3 coding sequence is TGCGCCAGCAGCTTGGGCGCCCAGCAGGGCGGGGAAGGAAACACCATATATTTT. Protein sequence: CASSLGAQQGGEGNTIYF. Based on the CDR3 plus reference TRBV5-1 and TRBJ1-3, the full variable domain is KAGVTQTPRYLIKTRGQQVTLSCSPISGHRSVSWYQQTPGQGLQFLFEYFSETQRNKGNFPGRFSGRQFSNSRSEMNVSTLELGDSALYLCASSLGAQQGGEGNTIYFGEGSWLTVV.